These 32 T cell receptor beta chains were sequenced from one sample in a study of blood T cells in healthy people across ages (dated by TCRdb to between 2015 and 2017). Library construction relied on 5' RACE. Sequencing used an Illumina HiSeq 2500. A second roughly 6 to 11 cycle PCR used a sample-barcoded 5' primer and a J-beta primer mix. Using fastp at Q25 and MiXCR, TCRdb reprocessed the public reads and kept productive beta chains. Every distinct CDR3 protein forms one entry, paired with its most common genes and DNA. The sample data list 500,000 to 700,000 distinct CDR3 sequences, and around 31% of these were observed just once. The top ten clones comprise approximately 15% of the sample. Sequencing was performed on blood. These receptors were taken from a woman older than 75 in good health.

Turning to this clonotype: A read error is possible here, since a much larger clone lies one base away. The chain combines TRBV4-1 with TRBJ2-5; 8 nucleotides agree with TRBD1. CDR1 is MGHRA and CDR2 is YSYEKL in the germline V gene. Trimming removed 0 bases from V and 1 base from J; junction bases left unmatched: 7. The CDR3 extends over 17 amino acids. The CDR3: CASSQDPRTGTQETQYF. The CDR3 coding sequence is TGCGCCAGCAGCCAAGATCCTAGGACAGGGACCCAAGAGACCCAGTACTTC.

This clonotype was observed at least ten times. V is TRBV7-2 and J is TRBJ2-1, with no clear D. CDR1 and CDR2 from the germline V gene are SGHTA and FQGNSA. The V end lost 8 bases, the J end lost 11 bases, and 13 bases lay between the germline ends. CDR3 length: 11 residues. DNA for the CDR3: TGTGCCAGCGACAAGAGTGCACAGCAGTTCTTC. This gives the protein CASDKSAQQFF.

This clonotype was detected many times. This rearrangement joins TRBV6-1 to TRBJ1-1; 7 positions agree with TRBD1. Germline CDR1 is MNHNS and CDR2 is SASEGT. With V trimmed by 6 bases and J by 6 bases, 16 bases remained unmatched. The CDR3 has 16 amino acids. CDR3 nucleotide sequence: TGTGCCAGCAGCCCCGGTCGGGAGGGGGCGAGGTCTGAAGCTTTCTTT. Encoded protein: CASSPGREGARSEAFF.

Many counts were recorded for this clonotype. This sequence joins TRBV2 and TRBJ2-7; no clear D. Germline V gene data show CDR1 as SNHLY and CDR2 as FYNNEI. CDR3 length: 14 amino acids. V was trimmed by 6 bases and J by 0 bases, leaving 12 bases between them. The CDR3 protein is CASSRLLSSYEQYF. As DNA, the CDR3 is TGTGCCAGCAGCCGTTTACTGAGCTCCTACGAGCAGTACTTC.

This clonotype was detected many times. The CDR3 sequence is CASSPIGLPETQYF. The CDR3 DNA reads TGTGCCAGCAGCCCGATTGGGCTCCCAGAGACCCAGTACTTC. The chain couples TRBV7-2 to TRBJ2-5; D unclear. V was shortened by 5 bases and J by 4 bases, with 14 bases between the two germline ends. Germline assignment: CDR1 SGHTA and CDR2 FQGNSA. CDR3 length: 14 residues.

The genes are TRBV7-8 and TRBJ1-1; a weak D match, TRBD1 (5 bases). Deletions cut 2 bases from V and 1 base from J, with 8 bases between. CDR1 and CDR2 from the germline V gene are SGHVS and FQNEAQ. This CDR3 region has 14 residues. For the CDR3, the DNA is TGTGCCAGCAGCTTATTTGACAGGAACACTGAAGCTTTCTTT. Residues: CASSLFDRNTEAFF.

Many counts were recorded for this clonotype. The DNA is omitted, as the CDR3 cannot be located on it reliably, and the CDR3 follows TCRdb's listing. This chain connects TRBV6-5 to TRBJ2-7. Germline V lookup: CDR1 MNHEY, CDR2 SVGAGI. The CDR3 totals 14 residues, both ends included. The CDR3 loop reads CASSSSDGDYEQYF.

In its sample, this clonotype was seen many times. The chain joins TRBV20-1 to TRBJ2-1; 7 bases line up with TRBD2. Trimming at V came to 0 bases and at J to 2 bases, leaving 1 base not matched to a gene. The CDR3 is 14 amino acids. Per germline, CDR1 DFQATT and CDR2 SNEGSKA (reference sequence). Written as DNA, the CDR3 is TGCAGTGCTAGAGAGGCGGGGGCCTACAATGAGCAGTTCTTC. Protein product: CSAREAGAYNEQFF.

In this sample, this clonotype turned up many times. This sequence joins TRBV7-9 and TRBJ2-3; D unresolved. Per the germline V gene, CDR1 is SEHNR and CDR2 is FQNEAQ (reference sequence). The CDR3 is 16 amino acids. Trimming stripped 5 bases from V and 0 bases from J, with 15 bases between. The CDR3 region is CASSQTSSLSTDTQYF. The CDR3 DNA reads TGTGCCAGCAGCCAGACTTCCAGCCTTAGCACAGATACGCAGTATTTT. Looking up the rest from reference TRBV7-9 and TRBJ2-3 gives the full variable domain: DTGVSQNPRHKITKRGQNVTFRCDPISEHNRLYWYRQTLGQGPEFLTYFQNEAQLEKSRLLSDRFSAERPKGSFSTLEIQRTEQGDSAMYLCASSQTSSLSTDTQYFGPGTRLTVL.

This sequence joins TRBV7-3 and TRBJ2-3, with 7 bases that match TRBD2. Germline-derived CDR1 and CDR2 are SGHTA and FQGTGA. This CDR3 is built from 15 residues. J was trimmed by 2 bases and V by 2 bases; bases with no gene match: 4. CDR3 amino acids: CASSLAGLHTDTQYF. Written as DNA, the CDR3 is TGTGCCAGCAGCTTAGCGGGACTACACACAGATACGCAGTATTTT.

This clonotype was counted ten times or more. The chain links TRBV3-1 to TRBJ1-5; 7 bases match TRBD1. Germline loops: CDR1 LGHDT, CDR2 YNNKEL (reference sequence). V trimming: 4 bases; J trimming: 9 bases; junction bases outside the gene matches: 12. The CDR3 contains 15 residues. Written as DNA, the CDR3 is TGTGCCAGCAGCCCGTCTCTAGGACAGGACCGGCCCCAGCATTTT. It yields the protein CASSPSLGQDRPQHF.

V gene TRBV7-2 combines with J gene TRBJ2-6; D is possibly TRBD2 (5 bases). The CDR3 is made up of 18 amino acids. V was trimmed by 2 bases and J by 0 bases, leaving 14 bases between them. Germline V CDR1 and CDR2: SGHTA, FQGNSA. CDR3 loop: CASSLRVSSGSGANVLTF. The CDR3, as DNA: TGTGCCAGCAGCTTACGCGTATCCAGCGGCTCTGGGGCCAACGTCCTGACTTTC.

The chain recombines TRBV5-1 with TRBJ2-4; TRBD2 might be the D (6 bases). This CDR3 is built from 16 residues. Trimming pared 4 bases from V and 1 base from J, leaving 15 bases between. CDR1 and CDR2 from the germline V gene are SGHRS and YFSETQ. CDR3 sequence (DNA): TGCGCCAGCAGCCCTGGACTATTAGGGGCCAAAAACATTCAGTACTTC. It is translated as CASSPGLLGAKNIQYF.

This clonotype was counted ten times or more. The chain uses TRBV7-8 and TRBJ2-7, with 11 bases fitting TRBD2. The CDR3 consists of 15 residues. Trimming removed 5 bases from V and 2 bases from J; junction bases left unmatched: 5. The germline CDR1 and CDR2 sequences are SGHVS and FQNEAQ. CDR3 bases: TGTGCCAGCAGCGGACGACTAGCGGGGCCCTACGAGCAGTACTTC. It translates to CASSGRLAGPYEQYF.

This clonotype was found many times. The rearrangement uses TRBV20-1 and TRBJ1-6, with D perhaps matching TRBD1 (6 bases). The CDR3 contains 16 residues. Germline values: CDR1 DFQATT, CDR2 SNEGSKA (reference sequence). Trimming removed 0 bases from V and 10 bases from J, with 19 bases in between. CDR3 bases: TGCAGTGCTAGAGATTCTCAATTACAGGGTAACTCACCCCTCCACTTT. It is translated as CSARDSQLQGNSPLHF.

This clonotype was observed many times. The V call is TRBV20-1, the J call TRBJ1-1, with TRBD1 identical over 8 bases. This CDR3 has 15 residues. Per the germline V gene, CDR1 is DFQATT and CDR2 is SNEGSKA (reference sequence). V dropped 1 base and J dropped 6; count of bases not matched to a gene: 10. This CDR3 reads CSARAGGDWRAEAFF. CDR3 in DNA: TGCAGTGCTAGAGCAGGGGGCGATTGGAGGGCTGAAGCTTTCTTT.

This chain uses TRBV20-1 with TRBJ2-1; 9 nucleotides match TRBD2. The germline V gene has CDR1 DFQATT and CDR2 SNEGSKA (reference sequence). The CDR3 length is 15 residues. Losses at the gene ends were 7 bases for V and 4 bases for J; bases not matched to a gene: 11. CDR3 protein: CSVTSRLAAYNEQFF. The CDR3 DNA reads as TGCAGTGTGACTTCGAGACTAGCGGCGTACAATGAGCAGTTCTTC.

This clonotype was seen ten or more times. J is TRBJ2-7 and V is TRBV5-1; D remains ambiguous. V dropped 0 bases and J dropped 0 bases, with 10 bases sitting between them. The CDR3 is 15 residues long. The germline V gene encodes CDR1 SGHRS and CDR2 YFSETQ. The CDR3 DNA reads TGCGCCAGCAGCTTGGACCCAGTGAGCTCCTACGAGCAGTACTTC. Translated, it gives CASSLDPVSSYEQYF.

There are a few counts of this clonotype. Possible read error: a much larger clone is one base away. The CDR3 nucleotides are TGTGCCACCAGTGATCCGATTCGACTAGCAGACAATGAGCAGTACTTC. Translation: CATSDPIRLADNEQYF. The chain combines TRBV24-1 with TRBJ2-5; 7 bases are a match to TRBD2. Germline assignment: CDR1 KGHDR and CDR2 SFDVKD. The V and J ends lost 3 bases and 11 bases, in that order; junction bases with no gene match: 17. This CDR3 spans 16 amino acids.

Worth noting for this clonotype: This may arise from a read error, as a much more abundant clone is one base away. This chain uses TRBV20-1 with TRBJ1-2, with D unclear. The CDR3 spans 13 residues. Germline V gene data show CDR1 as DFQATT and CDR2 as SNEGSKA (reference sequence). V shed 6 bases and J shed 6 bases, with 17 bases lying between them. This CDR3 reads CSAGKVPQHGYTF. CDR3 DNA: TGCAGTGCAGGCAAGGTACCTCAGCATGGCTACACCTTC.

This rearrangement joins TRBV5-1 to TRBJ2-7, with TRBD1 identical over 12 bases. J lost 6 bases, V lost 0 bases, and 4 bases had no gene match. The CDR3 is 15 amino acids. Germline V gene data show CDR1 as SGHRS and CDR2 as YFSETQ. The DNA of the CDR3 is TGCGCCAGCAGCTTGGGGGACAGGGGGCTAGGCGAGCAGTACTTC. It is translated as CASSLGDRGLGEQYF.

The chain links TRBV5-1 to TRBJ1-3; D perhaps matches TRBD1 (5 bases). The germline gives CDR1 SGHRS, CDR2 YFSETQ. Trimming pared 4 bases from V and 1 base from J, leaving 9 bases between. The CDR3 totals 14 residues. CDR3 in DNA: TGCGCCAGCAGCACTGGGGGGTCTGGAAACACCATATATTTT. Protein: CASSTGGSGNTIYF.

The sample holds many counts of this clonotype. This sequence joins TRBV20-1 and TRBJ2-7; 8 nucleotides agree with TRBD2. Germline values: CDR1 DFQATT, CDR2 SNEGSKA (reference sequence). Trimming cost V 4 bases and J 3 bases; bases outside gene matches: 17. This CDR3 has 17 residues. The CDR3 loop is CSANKRRVGGGNYEQYF. For the CDR3, the DNA is TGCAGTGCTAATAAAAGACGAGTCGGGGGGGGAAACTACGAGCAGTACTTC.

Only a few counts were recorded for this clonotype. The chain links TRBV3-1 to TRBJ2-1, with TRBD2 identical over 9 bases. The CDR3 is made up of 13 amino acids. The trim removed 1 base at V and 11 bases at J, leaving 3 bases unmatched. The germline CDR1 and CDR2 sequences are LGHDT and YNNKEL (reference sequence). The CDR3 is CASSQGTSGQQFF. The CDR3 DNA reads TGTGCCAGCAGCCAAGGTACTAGCGGGCAGCAGTTCTTC.

In its sample, this clonotype was seen many times. The chain uses TRBV7-6 and TRBJ2-7, with 8 bases matching TRBD1. This CDR3 is built from 15 residues. Germline trimming cut 1 base from V and 7 bases from J; bases unmatched to any gene: 9. Germline assignment: CDR1 SGHVS and CDR2 FNYEAQ. In DNA, the CDR3 is TGTGCCAGCAGCTTAGTCGGACAGGGAATGGGTGAGCAGTACTTC. It translates to CASSLVGQGMGEQYF.

Ten or more counts support this clonotype. The J gene is TRBJ2-7, the V gene TRBV20-1; D unclear. Trimming took off 2 bases at V and 2 bases at J, with 10 bases between the two ends. The length of the CDR3 is 13 residues. The germline CDR1 and CDR2 sequences are DFQATT and SNEGSKA (reference sequence). This CDR3 is CSARWSEPYEQYF. The CDR3 DNA reads as TGCAGTGCTAGATGGTCAGAACCCTACGAGCAGTACTTC.

Points on this clonotype: A much larger clone is a single base away; this may be a read error. The chain combines TRBV7-9 with TRBJ1-2, with 7 bases lining up with TRBD1. The germline V gene has CDR1 SEHNR and CDR2 FQNEAQ (reference sequence). The CDR3 has 13 amino acids. V lost 6 bases, J lost 3 bases, and 4 bases stayed unmatched. The CDR3 reads CASRYGTDYGYTF. In nucleotides, the CDR3 is TGTGCCAGCAGGTACGGGACAGACTATGGCTACACCTTC.

This clonotype was found a few times. V is TRBV29-1 and J is TRBJ1-1, with 11 bases fitting TRBD1. Unmatched junction bases numbered 4, after V lost 7 bases and J lost 6 bases. The CDR3 is 12 residues long. In germline, CDR1 is SQVTM, CDR2 ANQGSEA. The chain's CDR3 is CSGDRGSAEAFF. The CDR3 coding sequence is TGCAGCGGGGACAGGGGGAGCGCTGAAGCTTTCTTT.

Points on this clonotype: A much larger clone is a single base away; this may be a read error. The chain employs TRBV7-7 and TRBJ2-5; tentative D call: TRBD2 (8 bases). The germline gives CDR1 SSHAT, CDR2 FNYEAQ (reference sequence). The CDR3 totals 13 residues. V gave up 5 bases and J gave up 9 bases, with 16 bases separating them. The CDR3 DNA follows: TGTGCCAGCAGCGAGGACAGGCGGGAGGCCCAGTACTTC. Translation: CASSEDRREAQYF.

V usage is TRBV4-2 and J usage is TRBJ1-1; 11 bases line up with TRBD1. CDR1 is LGHNA, CDR2 YNFKEQ, per germline. Trimming took 1 base from V and 6 from J; bases not matched to a gene: 13. The CDR3 loop spans 18 amino acids. CDR3 nucleotide sequence: TGTGCCAGCAGCCAAGGGGAAGCTTTCGGACAGGGGGCCGCTGAAGCTTTCTTT. This translates into CASSQGEAFGQGAAEAFF.

Comments on this clonotype: A much larger clonotype is one base distant, so this may be a read error. The V call is TRBV11-2, the J call TRBJ2-5; 11 positions agree with TRBD1. Germline V gives CDR1 SGHAT, CDR2 FQNNGV. This CDR3 has 16 residues. The CDR3 DNA reads TGTGCCGGCAGCTATCTGGGGACAGGGGGTTTGGAGACCCAGTACTTC. Translation gives CAGSYLGTGGLETQYF. Combining the CDR3 with reference TRBV11-2 and TRBJ2-5 gives the whole variable domain EAGVAQSPRYKIIEKRQSVAFWCNPISGHATLYWYQQILGQGPKLLIQFQNNGVVDDSQLPKDRFSAERLKGVDSTLKIQPAKLEDSAVYLCAGSYLGTGGLETQYFGPGTRLLVL.

The J gene is TRBJ2-7, the V gene TRBV5-1; possibly TRBD1 for D (7 bases). CDR1 SGHRS and CDR2 YFSETQ come from the germline V gene. The CDR3 runs to 15 residues. The ends were cut back, 3 bases at V and 7 bases at J, with 20 bases in the middle. CDR3 region: CASSSGDRKANEQYF. In nucleotides, the CDR3 is TGCGCCAGCAGCTCGGGGGACAGAAAGGCCAATGAGCAGTACTTC.